Each of the 3 T cell receptor beta chains below was sequenced from the same sample in a study of post-analysis software for immune sequencing data. Points from the study as a whole: Controls had lower frequencies than patients of five or six TRBV segments, which included TRBV5-6, TRBV5-1 and TRBV20-1.

Incorporated into the TCR beta cDNA libraries were unique molecular identifiers, which served to reduce PCR and sequencing biases. From the PCR reads, TCRdb called clonotypes with MiXCR, one entry per CDR3 protein. The sample has around 260,000 distinct CDR3 sequences; roughly a third are singletons. Their recognized antigens are unknown. Sequenced input: blood. These receptors were taken from a girl aged 5 to 17 with multiple sclerosis.

This clonotype was observed at least ten times. This chain connects TRBV6-6 to TRBJ1-1; no clear D gene. Trimming shortened V by 6 bases and J by 4 bases, and 6 bases separated the two germline ends. Germline V CDR1 and CDR2: MNHNY, SVGAGI (reference sequence). CDR3 length: 11 amino acids. The DNA for the CDR3 is TGTGCCAGCAGAACGAGCACTGAAGCTTTCTTT. Translated, it gives CASRTSTEAFF.

With regard to this clonotype: The junction shows a germline mismatch at one end, possibly a read error. The chain has TRBV5-1 and TRBJ2-1; D is ambiguous. Germline assignment: CDR1 SGHRS and CDR2 YFSETQ. This CDR3 has 15 residues. The CDR3 nucleotides read TGCGCCAGCAGCTTTGGCGGAAGCTCCTACGATGAGCAGTTCTTC. This gives the protein CASSFGGSSYDEQFF.

The chain combines TRBV7-9 with TRBJ2-3; 8 bases are a match to TRBD1. The CDR3 length is 15 residues. The germline CDR1 and CDR2 sequences are SEHNR and FQNEAQ (reference sequence). The junction had 4 bases not matched to a gene; V was cut back by 3 bases and J by 2 bases. CDR3 nucleotide sequence: TGTGCCAGCAGCTTCGGGACAGGAGCCACAGATACGCAGTATTTT. This encodes CASSFGTGATDTQYF.